Listed below are T cell receptor beta chains from one sample, sequenced in a study of neurological immune-mediated disorders. TCRdb redid the calling of the 5' RACE reads with MiXCR, one entry per CDR3 protein. Of about 49,000 distinct CDR3 sequences in the sample, around 14% were seen once. The sequencing sample was made of PBMCs. The source of these receptors is a male donor with HTLV-1-associated myelopathy (HAM/TSP). CDR3s include the opening cysteine and the closing phenylalanine or tryptophan. The D gene is left open where the match is weak. The size field is filled for only some rows; it gives once, few, many or a size class.

clone_size j_call v_call d_call cdr3_aa cdr3_nt
NA TRBJ2-5 TRBV24-1 NA CATSDPQGAGETQYF TGTGCCACCAGTGACCCCCAAGGGGCGGGGGAGACCCAGTACTTC
few TRBJ2-3 TRBV10-1 TRBD1 CASKGTDKADTQYF TGCGCCAGCAAAGGGACAGATAAAGCAGATACGCAGTATTTT
many TRBJ2-3 TRBV6-6 TRBD1 CASSYQAGGADTQYF TGTGCCAGCAGTTACCAAGCAGGGGGAGCAGATACGCAGTATTTT
many TRBJ2-3 TRBV20-1 NA CSARPGDTQYF TGCAGTGCTAGGCCCGGGGATACGCAGTATTTT
many TRBJ2-5 TRBV6-5 NA CASSGGAEGPQYF TGTGCCAGCAGCGGGGGAGCCGAAGGGCCCCAGTACTTC
NA TRBJ1-4 TRBV9 NA CASSFYICSARLGQRTEKLFF NA
many TRBJ1-1 TRBV5-1 NA CASSFYGGASGNTEAFF TGCGCCAGCAGCTTTTACGGCGGAGCGAGCGGGAACACTGAAGCTTTCTTT
many TRBJ2-7 TRBV5-5 TRBD1 CASSLTGGEQYF TGTGCCAGCAGCCTGACAGGGGGCGAGCAGTACTTC
NA TRBJ2-2 TRBV5-1 NA CDSSSLILDTGELFF TGCGACAGCAGCTCATTAATACTGGACACCGGGGAGCTGTTTTTT
many TRBJ2-4 TRBV5-1 NA CASSLSQAGNIQYF TGCGCCAGCAGCTTGTCCCAGGCGGGGAACATTCAGTACTTC
many TRBJ2-7 TRBV6-5 NA CATQSRFSDTYEQYF TGTGCCACCCAATCCCGATTTAGTGACACCTACGAGCAGTACTTC
many TRBJ1-6 TRBV5-1 TRBD1 CASSNGQGNSPLHF TGCGCCAGCAGCAATGGACAGGGTAATTCACCCCTCCACTTT
many TRBJ2-1 TRBV12-3/TRBV12-4 NA CASSWGVGKFF TGTGCCAGCAGTTGGGGGGTTGGGAAGTTCTTC
NA TRBJ1-1 TRBV7-8 TRBD1 CASSLGTGSTFF TGTGCCAGCAGCTTAGGGACAGGATCTACTTTCTTT
medium-sized TRBJ1-5 TRBV20-1 TRBD1 CSASRGTGDQPQHF TGCAGTGCATCGAGGGGGACAGGCGATCAGCCCCAGCATTTT
many TRBJ1-4 TRBV20-1 NA CSARDPGGEKLFF TGCAGTGCTAGAGACCCGGGGGGCGAAAAACTGTTTTTT
many TRBJ2-1 TRBV25-1 NA CASSGAGNEQFF TGTGCCAGCAGTGGGGCGGGGAATGAGCAGTTCTTC
many TRBJ1-1 TRBV12-3/TRBV12-4 NA CARRKAGRDTEAFF TGTGCCAGAAGAAAGGCAGGGAGGGACACTGAAGCTTTCTTT
many TRBJ2-5 TRBV5-1 NA CASSYHDALQETQYF TGCGCCAGCAGCTACCATGATGCCCTCCAAGAGACCCAGTACTTC
few TRBJ1-5 TRBV6-6 NA CASRGFNQPQHF TGTGCCAGCAGGGGATTCAATCAGCCCCAGCATTTT
NA TRBJ1-1 TRBV27 NA CASGSMFRGMNTEAFF TGTGCCAGCGGTAGTATGTTTAGGGGAATGAACACTGAAGCTTTCTTT
many TRBJ1-1 TRBV27 NA CASMIDRIGEAFF TGTGCCAGCATGATTGATCGGATCGGAGAAGCTTTCTTT
NA TRBJ2-7 TRBV5-1 TRBD1 CASRTGVSYEQYF TGCGCCAGCCGGACAGGGGTCTCCTACGAGCAGTACTTC
many TRBJ2-7 TRBV20-1 NA CSAQPAYEQYF TGCAGTGCCCAACCCGCCTACGAGCAGTACTTC
many TRBJ2-1 TRBV20-1 NA CSARNPNEQFF TGCAGTGCTCGTAACCCCAATGAGCAGTTCTTC